A single sample gave rise to the 3 T cell receptor beta chains below, sequenced in a study of long-term antiretroviral therapy in people with HIV. The assay, immunoSEQ v3.0, was run at survey level. Sequencing was performed with immunoSEQ multiplex PCR; in TCRdb, only in-frame clones are kept and a portion is missing. Of 20,000 to 30,000 clones listed, 79% are singletons. The sequenced sample was unsorted PBMCs, obtained 1.2 years after starting antiretroviral therapy. The source is a woman aged 40 to 49 with HIV.

This sequence joins TRBV10-3 and TRBJ2-7; D may be TRBD1 or TRBD2 (5 bases each). Per germline, CDR1 ENHRY and CDR2 SYGVKD. V gave up 9 bases and J gave up 3 bases, with 15 bases separating them. This CDR3 is built from 13 residues. CDR3 amino acids: CAITPGANYEQYF. CDR3 DNA: TGTGCCATAACCCCCGGGGCGAACTACGAGCAGTACTTC.

A few counts support this clone. The chain employs TRBV6-4 and TRBJ2-1; D perhaps matches TRBD2 (5 bases). V lost 6 bases and J lost 0, with 12 bases in between. The germline gives CDR1 MRHNA, CDR2 SNTAGT. The CDR3 runs to 15 residues. The CDR3 here is CASSPASSSYNEQFF. The CDR3 DNA is TGTGCCAGCAGCCCCGCTAGCAGCTCCTACAATGAGCAGTTCTTC.

The J gene is TRBJ1-1, the V gene TRBV4-2, with a possible D match to TRBD1 (5 bases). Per the germline V gene, CDR1 is LGHNA and CDR2 is YNFKEQ. Trimming removed 0 bases at V and 3 bases at J, with 11 bases between. This CDR3 has 15 amino acids. The CDR3 loop reads CASSQDQGGDTEAFF. The CDR3 coding sequence is TGTGCCAGCAGCCAAGACCAGGGAGGGGACACTGAAGCTTTCTTT.